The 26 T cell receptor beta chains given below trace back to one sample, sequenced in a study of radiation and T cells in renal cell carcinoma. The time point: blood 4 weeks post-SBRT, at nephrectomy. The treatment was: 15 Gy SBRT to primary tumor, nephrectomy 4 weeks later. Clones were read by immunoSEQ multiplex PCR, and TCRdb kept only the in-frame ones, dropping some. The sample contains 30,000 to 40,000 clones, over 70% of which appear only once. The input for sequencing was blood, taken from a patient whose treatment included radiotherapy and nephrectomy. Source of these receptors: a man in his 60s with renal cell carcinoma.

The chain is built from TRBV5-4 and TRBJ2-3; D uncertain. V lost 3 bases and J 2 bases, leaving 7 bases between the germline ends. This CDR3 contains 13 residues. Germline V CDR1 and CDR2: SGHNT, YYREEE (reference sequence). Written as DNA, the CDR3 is TGTGCCAGCAGCTCCTACTTCACAGATACGCAGTATTTT. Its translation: CASSSYFTDTQYF. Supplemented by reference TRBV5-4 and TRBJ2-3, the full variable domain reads ETGVTQSPTHLIKTRGQQVTLRCSSQSGHNTVSWYQQALGQGPQFIFQYYREEENGRGNFPPRFSGLQFPNYSSELNVNALELDDSALYLCASSSYFTDTQYFGPGTRLTVL.

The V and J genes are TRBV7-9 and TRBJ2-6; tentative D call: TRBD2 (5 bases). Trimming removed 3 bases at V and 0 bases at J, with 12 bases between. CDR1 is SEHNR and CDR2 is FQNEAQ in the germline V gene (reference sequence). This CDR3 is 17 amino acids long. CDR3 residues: CASSFRGNPSGANVLTF. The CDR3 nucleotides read TGTGCCAGCAGCTTTAGAGGGAATCCCTCTGGGGCCAACGTCCTGACTTTC.

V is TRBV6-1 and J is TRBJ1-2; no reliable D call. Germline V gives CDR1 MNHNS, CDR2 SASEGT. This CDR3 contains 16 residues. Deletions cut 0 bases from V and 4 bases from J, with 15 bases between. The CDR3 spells CASSEAPQYSPYGYTF. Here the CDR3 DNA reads TGTGCCAGCAGTGAAGCGCCCCAGTACAGCCCCTATGGCTACACCTTC.

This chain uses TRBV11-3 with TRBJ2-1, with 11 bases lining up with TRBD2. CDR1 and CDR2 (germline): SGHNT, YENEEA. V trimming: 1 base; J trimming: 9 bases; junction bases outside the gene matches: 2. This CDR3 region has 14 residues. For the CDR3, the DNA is TGTGCCAGCAGCTTAGCTAGCGGGAGGTTTGAGCAGTTCTTC. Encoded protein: CASSLASGRFEQFF.

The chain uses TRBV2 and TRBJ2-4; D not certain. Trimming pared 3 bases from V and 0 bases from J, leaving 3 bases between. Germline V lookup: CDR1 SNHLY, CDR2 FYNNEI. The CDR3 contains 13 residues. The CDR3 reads CASSEVAKNIQYF. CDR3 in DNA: TGTGCCAGCAGTGAGGTAGCCAAAAACATTCAGTACTTC.

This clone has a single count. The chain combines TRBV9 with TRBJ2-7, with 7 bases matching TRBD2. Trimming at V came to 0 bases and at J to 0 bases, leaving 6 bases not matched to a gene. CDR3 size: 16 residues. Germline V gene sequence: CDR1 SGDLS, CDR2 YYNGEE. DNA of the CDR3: TGTGCCAGCAGCGTAGAGGCTAGCGGCCCCTCCTACGAGCAGTACTTC. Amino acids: CASSVEASGPSYEQYF.

Here the CDR3 DNA reads TGTGCCAGCAGCCCGACAGGGTTGGTTGGCTACACCTTC. Translated, it gives CASSPTGLVGYTF. This chain connects TRBV5-4 to TRBJ1-2, with TRBD1 identical over 7 bases. Germline CDR1 SGHNT, CDR2 YYREEE (reference sequence). V dropped 4 bases and J dropped 7; count of bases not matched to a gene: 7. This CDR3 has 13 amino acids.

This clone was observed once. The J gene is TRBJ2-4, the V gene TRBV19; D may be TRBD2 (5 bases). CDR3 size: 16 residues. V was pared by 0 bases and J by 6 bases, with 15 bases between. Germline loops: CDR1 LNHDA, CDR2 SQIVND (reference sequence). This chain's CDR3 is CASSIDPARRVNIQYF. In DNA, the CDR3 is TGTGCCAGTAGTATAGACCCGGCCCGGCGGGTAAACATTCAGTACTTC.

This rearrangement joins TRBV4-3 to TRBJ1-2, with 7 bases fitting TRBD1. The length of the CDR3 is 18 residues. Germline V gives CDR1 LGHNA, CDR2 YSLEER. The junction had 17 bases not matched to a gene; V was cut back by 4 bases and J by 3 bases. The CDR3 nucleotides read TGCGCCAGCAGCCGCGAACTTACGACCGGGACAGCATACTATGGCTACACCTTC. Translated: CASSRELTTGTAYYGYTF.

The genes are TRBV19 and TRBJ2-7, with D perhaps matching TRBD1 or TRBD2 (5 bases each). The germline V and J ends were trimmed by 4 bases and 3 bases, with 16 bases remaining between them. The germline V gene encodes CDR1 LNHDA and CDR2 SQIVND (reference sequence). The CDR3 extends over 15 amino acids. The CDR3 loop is CASSNIEGLSYEQYF. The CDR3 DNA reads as TGTGCCAGTAGTAACATAGAGGGGTTAAGCTACGAGCAGTACTTC.

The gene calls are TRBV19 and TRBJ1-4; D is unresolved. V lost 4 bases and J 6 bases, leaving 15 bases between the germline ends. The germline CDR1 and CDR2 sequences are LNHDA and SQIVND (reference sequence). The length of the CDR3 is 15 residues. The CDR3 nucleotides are TGTGCCAGTAGTACTGAATCGTTTCGGGATGAAAAACTGTTTTTT. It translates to CASSTESFRDEKLFF.

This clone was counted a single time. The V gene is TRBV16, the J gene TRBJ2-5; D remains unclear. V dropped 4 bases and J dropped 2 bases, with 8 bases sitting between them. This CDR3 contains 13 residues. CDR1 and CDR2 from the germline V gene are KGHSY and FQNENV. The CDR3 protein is CASSLTRQETQYF. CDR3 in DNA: TGTGCCAGCAGCCTCACCCGACAAGAGACCCAGTACTTC. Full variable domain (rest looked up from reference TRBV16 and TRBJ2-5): GEEVAQTPKHLVRGEGQKAKLYCAPIKGHSYVFWYQQVLKNEFKFLISFQNENVFDETGMPKERFSAKCLPNSPCSLEIQATKLEDSAVYFCASSLTRQETQYFGPGTRLLVL.

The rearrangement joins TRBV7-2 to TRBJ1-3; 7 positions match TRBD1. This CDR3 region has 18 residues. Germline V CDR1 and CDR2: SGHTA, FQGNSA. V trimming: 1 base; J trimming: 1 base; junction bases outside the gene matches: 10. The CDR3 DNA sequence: TGTGCCAGCAGCTTAGATTTCCCGCGACAGGGATCTGGAAACACCATATATTTT. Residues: CASSLDFPRQGSGNTIYF.

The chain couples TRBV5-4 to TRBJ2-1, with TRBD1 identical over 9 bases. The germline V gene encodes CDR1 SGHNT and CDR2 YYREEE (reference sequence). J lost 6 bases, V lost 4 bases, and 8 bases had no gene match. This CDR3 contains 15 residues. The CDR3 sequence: CASSPSGTGSNEQFF. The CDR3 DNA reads TGTGCCAGCAGCCCCTCCGGGACAGGGTCCAATGAGCAGTTCTTC.

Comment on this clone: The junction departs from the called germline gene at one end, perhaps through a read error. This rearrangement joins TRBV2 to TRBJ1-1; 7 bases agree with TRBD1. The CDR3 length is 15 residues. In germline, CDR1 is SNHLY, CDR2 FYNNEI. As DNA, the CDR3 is TGTGCCAGCAGTCCTGTTGGGACAGCGAACACTAAAGCTTTCTTT. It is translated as CASSPVGTANTKAFF.

Here the CDR3 reads CASSYGSAQYF. Here the CDR3 DNA reads TGTGCCAGCAGTTACGGGAGTGCGCAGTACTTC. The genes are TRBV6-1 and TRBJ2-7, with D perhaps TRBD2 (6 bases). CDR1 is MNHNS and CDR2 is SASEGT in the germline V gene. The ends were cut back, 5 bases at V and 9 bases at J, with 11 bases in the middle. The CDR3 has 11 residues.

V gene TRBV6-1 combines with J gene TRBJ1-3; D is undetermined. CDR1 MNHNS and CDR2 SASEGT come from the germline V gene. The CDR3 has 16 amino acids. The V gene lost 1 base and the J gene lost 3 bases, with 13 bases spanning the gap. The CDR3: CASSEVGSKNGNTIYF. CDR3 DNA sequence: TGTGCCAGCAGTGAAGTAGGCAGCAAAAATGGAAACACCATATATTTT.

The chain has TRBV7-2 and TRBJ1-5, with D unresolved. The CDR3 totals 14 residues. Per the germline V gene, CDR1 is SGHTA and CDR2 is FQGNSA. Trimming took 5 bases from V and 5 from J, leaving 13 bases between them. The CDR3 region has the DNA TGTGCCAGCAGCCGGAGCGCGCCTGATCAGCCCCAGCATTTT. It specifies CASSRSAPDQPQHF.

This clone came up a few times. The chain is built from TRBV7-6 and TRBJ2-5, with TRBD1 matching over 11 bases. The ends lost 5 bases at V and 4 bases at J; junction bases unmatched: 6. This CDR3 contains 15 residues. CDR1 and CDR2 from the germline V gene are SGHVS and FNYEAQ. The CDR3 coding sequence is TGTGCCAGCAGCACCTGGACAGGGGGCAGAGAGACCCAGTACTTC. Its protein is CASSTWTGGRETQYF.

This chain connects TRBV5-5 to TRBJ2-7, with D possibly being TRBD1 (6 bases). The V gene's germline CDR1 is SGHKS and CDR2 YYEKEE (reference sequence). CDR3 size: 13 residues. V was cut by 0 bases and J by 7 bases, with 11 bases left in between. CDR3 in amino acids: CASSLGQAREQYF. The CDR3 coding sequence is TGTGCCAGCAGCTTGGGACAGGCGAGAGAGCAGTACTTC.

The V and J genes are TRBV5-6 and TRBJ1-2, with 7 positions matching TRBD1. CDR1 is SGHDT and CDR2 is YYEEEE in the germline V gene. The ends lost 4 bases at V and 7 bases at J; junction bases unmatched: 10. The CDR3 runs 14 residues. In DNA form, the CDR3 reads TGTGCCAGCAGCATACCAACAGGGGAGGGTGGCTACACCTTC. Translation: CASSIPTGEGGYTF.

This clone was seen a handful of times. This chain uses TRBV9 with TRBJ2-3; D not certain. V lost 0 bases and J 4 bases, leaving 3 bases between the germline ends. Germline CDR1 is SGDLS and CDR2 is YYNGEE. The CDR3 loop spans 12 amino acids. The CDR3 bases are TGTGCCAGCAGCGTAGGAGCAGATACGCAGTATTTT. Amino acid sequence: CASSVGADTQYF.

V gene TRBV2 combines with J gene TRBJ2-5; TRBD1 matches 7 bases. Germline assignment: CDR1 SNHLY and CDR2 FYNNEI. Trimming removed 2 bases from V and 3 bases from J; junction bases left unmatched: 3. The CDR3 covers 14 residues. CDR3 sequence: CASSEITGEETQYF. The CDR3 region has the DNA TGTGCCAGCAGTGAAATTACAGGGGAAGAGACCCAGTACTTC.

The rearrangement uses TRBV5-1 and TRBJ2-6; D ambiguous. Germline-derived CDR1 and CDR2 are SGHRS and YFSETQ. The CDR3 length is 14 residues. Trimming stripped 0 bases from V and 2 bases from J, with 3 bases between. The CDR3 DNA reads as TGCGCCAGCAGCTTGGTACCTGGGGCCAACGTCCTGACTTTC. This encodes CASSLVPGANVLTF.

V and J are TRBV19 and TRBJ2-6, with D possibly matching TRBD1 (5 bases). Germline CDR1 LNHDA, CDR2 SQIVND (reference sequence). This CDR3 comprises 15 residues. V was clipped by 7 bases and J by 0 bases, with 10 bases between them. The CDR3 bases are TGTGCCAGTACAGCCCAGGGCTCTGGGGCCAACGTCCTGACTTTC. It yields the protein CASTAQGSGANVLTF.

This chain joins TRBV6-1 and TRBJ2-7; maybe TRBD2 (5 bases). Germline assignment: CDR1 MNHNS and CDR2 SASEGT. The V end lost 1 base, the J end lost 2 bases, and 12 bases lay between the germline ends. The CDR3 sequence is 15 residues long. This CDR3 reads CASSEGGPSTYEQYF. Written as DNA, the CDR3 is TGTGCCAGCAGTGAAGGAGGGCCAAGTACCTACGAGCAGTACTTC.